These T cell receptor beta chains were read from a single sample in a study of cytotoxic CD8 clonotypes in ibrutinib-treated CLL. Clones were read by immunoSEQ multiplex PCR, and TCRdb kept only the in-frame ones, dropping some. Of 65,000 to 80,000 clones in the sample, over 65% were seen once. This specimen consisted of PBMCs, obtained after 24 months of ibrutinib treatment. These receptors came from a human donor with chronic lymphocytic leukemia. Both conserved end residues are part of each CDR3. D genes are given only for firm matches. Size tells how often a clone was seen (once, few, many) or the class of an expanded clone, and some rows leave it out.

abundance: few
v_gene: TRBV5-1
d_gene: -
j_gene: TRBJ2-7
CDR3aa: CASSLSVSSEQYF
CDR3nt: TGCGCCAGCAGCTTATCAGTCTCCTCCGAGCAGTACTTC

abundance: -
v_gene: TRBV11-2
d_gene: -
j_gene: TRBJ2-2
CDR3aa: CASSLEVTGELFF
CDR3nt: TGTGCCAGCAGCCTTGAGGTCACCGGGGAGCTGTTTTTT

abundance: -
v_gene: TRBV7-6
d_gene: -
j_gene: TRBJ2-2
CDR3aa: CASSWAQTGELFF
CDR3nt: TGTGCCAGCAGCTGGGCTCAGACCGGGGAGCTGTTTTTT

abundance: -
v_gene: TRBV4-1
d_gene: TRBD2
j_gene: TRBJ2-3
CDR3aa: CASSQVVAGVSDTQYF
CDR3nt: TGCGCCAGCAGCCAAGTGGTGGCGGGAGTATCAGATACGCAGTATTTT

abundance: -
v_gene: TRBV19
d_gene: -
j_gene: TRBJ1-5
CDR3aa: CASNNVDSVYSNQPQHF
CDR3nt: TGTGCCAGTAACAATGTAGACAGCGTCTATAGCAATCAGCCCCAGCATTTT

abundance: -
v_gene: TRBV18
d_gene: -
j_gene: TRBJ1-5
CDR3aa: CASSLLQGAQHF
CDR3nt: TGTGCCAGCTCACTTCTACAGGGTGCCCAGCATTTT

abundance: -
v_gene: TRBV4-3
d_gene: -
j_gene: TRBJ2-7
CDR3aa: CASSQDWGYEQYF
CDR3nt: TGCGCCAGCAGCCAAGATTGGGGCTACGAGCAGTACTTC

abundance: -
v_gene: TRBV14
d_gene: -
j_gene: TRBJ1-2
CDR3aa: CASSPQIGGNYGYTF
CDR3nt: TGTGCCAGCAGCCCACAAATCGGGGGAAACTATGGCTACACCTTC

abundance: -
v_gene: TRBV29-1
d_gene: -
j_gene: TRBJ1-1
CDR3aa: CSVEGSRGTEAFF
CDR3nt: TGCAGCGTTGAGGGCAGCCGAGGGACTGAAGCTTTCTTT

abundance: -
v_gene: TRBV18
d_gene: -
j_gene: TRBJ2-5
CDR3aa: CASSPSQASQETQYF
CDR3nt: TGTGCCAGCTCACCAAGCCAGGCCAGCCAAGAGACCCAGTACTTC

abundance: few
v_gene: TRBV7-7
d_gene: TRBD1
j_gene: TRBJ2-4
CDR3aa: CASSHRGTGWSAKNIQYF
CDR3nt: TGTGCCAGCAGCCACCGAGGGACAGGGTGGTCAGCCAAAAACATTCAGTACTTC

abundance: -
v_gene: TRBV7-3
d_gene: -
j_gene: TRBJ1-5
CDR3aa: CASSLVNSSSGPYQPQHF
CDR3nt: TGTGCCAGCAGCTTAGTTAATTCCTCATCGGGGCCCTATCAGCCCCAGCATTTT

abundance: -
v_gene: TRBV5-1
d_gene: TRBD2
j_gene: TRBJ2-7
CDR3aa: CASSFGGRAYEQYF
CDR3nt: TGCGCCAGCAGCTTCGGCGGGAGGGCTTACGAGCAGTACTTC

abundance: -
v_gene: TRBV28
d_gene: -
j_gene: TRBJ2-2
CDR3aa: CASRRGDPGELFF
CDR3nt: TGTGCCAGCAGAAGGGGGGACCCCGGGGAGCTGTTTTTT

abundance: -
v_gene: TRBV5-1
d_gene: TRBD2
j_gene: TRBJ2-5
CDR3aa: CASSLDGRPQETQYF
CDR3nt: TGCGCCAGCAGCTTGGACGGGAGGCCCCAAGAGACCCAGTACTTC

abundance: -
v_gene: TRBV5-1
d_gene: -
j_gene: TRBJ2-2
CDR3aa: CASSWGTIANTGELFF
CDR3nt: TGCGCCAGCAGCTGGGGGACAATCGCGAACACCGGGGAGCTGTTTTTT

abundance: -
v_gene: TRBV30
d_gene: -
j_gene: TRBJ1-5
CDR3aa: CAWKGNGPGQPQHF
CDR3nt: TGTGCCTGGAAGGGGAACGGGCCGGGACAGCCCCAGCATTTT

abundance: -
v_gene: TRBV6-5
d_gene: TRBD2
j_gene: TRBJ2-1
CDR3aa: CASRLTAGANLEQFF
CDR3nt: TGTGCCAGCAGACTCACAGCGGGAGCCAACCTTGAGCAGTTCTTC

abundance: -
v_gene: TRBV7-3
d_gene: -
j_gene: TRBJ2-3
CDR3aa: CASSNTPSSTDTQYF
CDR3nt: TGTGCCAGCAGTAACACCCCATCTAGCACAGATACGCAGTATTTT

abundance: -
v_gene: TRBV5-4
d_gene: TRBD2
j_gene: TRBJ2-7
CDR3aa: CASSLGSGRALREQYF
CDR3nt: TGTGCCAGCAGCTTGGGTAGCGGGAGGGCCCTGCGGGAGCAGTACTTC

abundance: few
v_gene: TRBV18
d_gene: TRBD1
j_gene: TRBJ2-2
CDR3aa: CASSAGGQTNTGELFF
CDR3nt: TGTGCCAGCTCAGCAGGGGGACAGACCAACACCGGGGAGCTGTTTTTT

abundance: -
v_gene: TRBV6-1
d_gene: -
j_gene: TRBJ2-7
CDR3aa: CASSPTSSPFNEQYF
CDR3nt: TGTGCCAGCAGTCCTACCTCCTCCCCCTTCAACGAGCAGTACTTC

abundance: -
v_gene: TRBV7-3
d_gene: -
j_gene: TRBJ2-2
CDR3aa: CASSRVGGANTGELFF
CDR3nt: TGTGCCAGCAGCCGAGTCGGGGGCGCGAACACCGGGGAGCTGTTTTTT

abundance: few
v_gene: TRBV5-1
d_gene: -
j_gene: TRBJ1-5
CDR3aa: CASSFAGDGNQPQHF
CDR3nt: TGCGCCAGCAGCTTCGCGGGGGACGGTAATCAGCCCCAGCATTTT

abundance: -
v_gene: TRBV29-1
d_gene: TRBD1
j_gene: TRBJ2-7
CDR3aa: CSVESRDRPYEQYF
CDR3nt: TGCAGCGTTGAGTCTCGGGACAGGCCCTACGAGCAGTACTTC

abundance: -
v_gene: TRBV7-2
d_gene: TRBD2
j_gene: TRBJ2-5
CDR3aa: CASSLAGAVETQYF
CDR3nt: TGTGCCAGCAGCTTGGCGGGAGCGGTAGAGACCCAGTACTTC